This T cell receptor (beta chain) was retrieved from a study of long-term antiretroviral therapy in people with HIV. Researchers report immunoSEQ v3.0 was run at survey level. Measured with immunoSEQ multiplex PCR; TCRdb has only the in-frame clones, and not every one. The sample records around 28,000 clones, roughly nine tenths being singletons. In this sample, this clone turned up a few times. This CDR3 is built from 16 residues. From germline, CDR1 is SNHLY and CDR2 FYNNEI. V was trimmed by 4 bases and J by 0 bases, leaving 16 bases between them. This specimen consisted of unsorted PBMCs, obtained 3.1 years after starting antiretroviral therapy. This TCR came from a young man with HIV. This chain connects TRBV2 to TRBJ2-7, with a tentative D call TRBD1 (5 bases). CDR3: CASSANHRQSSYEQYF. CDR3 nucleotides: TGTGCCAGCAGTGCGAATCACAGGCAGAGCTCCTACGAGCAGTACTTC.